These T cell receptor beta chains were read from a single sample in a study of T cell repertoires in ileal Crohn's disease. Here immunoSEQ multiplex PCR was the method, and the copy in TCRdb shows in-frame clones only, minus some. Of around 7,400 clones listed, around 84% are singletons. The sequencing sample was made of ileal tissue. The origin of the receptors is an adult with Crohn's disease. The CDR3 runs from the conserved cysteine through the conserved F or W. A D gene is named only where the DNA matches it firmly. Some rows have no size entry. The others give once, few or many, or a class for an expanded clone.

TRBJ2-5 NA TRBV5-1 NA TGCGCCAGCAGGCGGGACAGCACGGAAGAGACCCAGTACTTC CASRRDSTEETQYF
TRBJ1-1 NA TRBV19 NA TGTGCCAGTAGTATGGAGGGGAACACTGAAGCTTTCTTT CASSMEGNTEAFF
TRBJ1-2 NA TRBV19 NA TGTGCCAGTAGTATAGCATCAGATTCTAACTATGGCTACACCTTC CASSIASDSNYGYTF
TRBJ2-6 NA TRBV6-1 NA TGTGCCAGCAGTGACCCCATCGGGTCTGGGGCCAACGTCCTGACTTTC CASSDPIGSGANVLTF
TRBJ2-1 NA TRBV29-1 TRBD1 TGCAGCGTTGGGGGACAGGACGGCAATGAGCAGTTCTTC CSVGGQDGNEQFF
TRBJ1-5 few TRBV6-4 NA TGTGCCAGCAGTGACTCCCATTCTACCAGGGGCCGGGGCAATCAGCCCCAGCATTTT CASSDSHSTRGRGNQPQHF
TRBJ1-1 once TRBV11-3 NA TGTGCCAGCAGTAAGGAGGGATTGAACACTGAAGCTTTCTTT CASSKEGLNTEAFF
TRBJ2-2 NA TRBV30 NA TGTGCCTGGAGATCCCTAGCAACGAACACCGGGGAGCTGTTTTTT CAWRSLATNTGELFF
TRBJ2-1 once TRBV19 TRBD2 TGTGCCAGTAGTATGACTAGCGGGAGGTACGACAATGAGCAGTTCTTC CASSMTSGRYDNEQFF
TRBJ2-1 NA TRBV5-1 TRBD1 TGCGCCAGCAGCCCCGGGACAGGGGGATCGGGTGAGCAGTTCTTC CASSPGTGGSGEQFF
TRBJ2-1 NA TRBV15 TRBD2 TGTGCCACCAGCAGAGATCGGGGGACTAGCGGGATATTGAATGAGCAGTTCTTC CATSRDRGTSGILNEQFF
TRBJ2-1 NA TRBV5-1 TRBD2 TGCGCCAGCAGCCCAACCGGGACTAGCGGGACCATGCAGTTCTTC CASSPTGTSGTMQFF
TRBJ1-1 NA TRBV18 TRBD1 TGTGCCAGCTCACCACTAACAGGGGGCGGACCTGAAGCTTTCTTT CASSPLTGGGPEAFF
TRBJ1-4 NA TRBV4-2 NA TGTGCCAGCAGCCAAGATTATGCAACTAATGAAAAACTGTTTTTT CASSQDYATNEKLFF
TRBJ1-2 few TRBV7-2 NA TGTGCCAGCAGCTTACAGTCGAGGGTAGGTGGCTACACCTTC CASSLQSRVGGYTF
TRBJ1-1 NA TRBV6-1 NA TGTGCCAGCAACGGACTAGGGAGGGGCACTGAAGCTTTCTTT CASNGLGRGTEAFF
TRBJ2-7 NA TRBV6-1 TRBD1 TGTGCCAGCAGGTCCGGGACAGGGGTTTACGAGCAGTACTTC CASRSGTGVYEQYF
TRBJ2-3 NA TRBV5-1 TRBD2 TGCGCCAGCAGCTATGGGACTAGCGGGGCCCTTACGCAGTATTTT CASSYGTSGALTQYF
TRBJ2-3 NA TRBV19 NA TGTGCCAGTAGTACAGAGACAGGGAGGATAGATACGCAGTATTTT CASSTETGRIDTQYF
TRBJ2-7 NA TRBV6-6 NA TGTGCCAGCAATCGGGATCCTGCCCGCGAGCAGTACTTC CASNRDPAREQYF
TRBJ2-7 once TRBV30 NA TGTGCCTGGAAGGGACTCTCTTACGAGCAGTACTTC CAWKGLSYEQYF
TRBJ2-1 NA TRBV5-6 NA TGTGCCAGCAGCCAGGACTTGACAAATGAGCAGTTCTTC CASSQDLTNEQFF
TRBJ2-5 NA TRBV5-6 TRBD2 TGTGCCAGCAGCTTGGGGACTAGCGTGGAGACCCAGTACTTC CASSLGTSVETQYF
TRBJ1-1 NA TRBV11-3 TRBD1 TGTGCCAGCAGCCCAACCACAGGGGTCCCTTTCTTT CASSPTTGVPFF
TRBJ2-2 NA TRBV7-3 TRBD2 TGTGCCAGCAGCTCGGGACTAGCGGGAGGGCCGGGCACCGGGGAGCTGTTTTTT CASSSGLAGGPGTGELFF
TRBJ2-1 NA TRBV10-3 NA TGTGCCGCGAAGACGGAGGGATTTGGAAGTGAGCAGTTCTTC CAAKTEGFGSEQFF
TRBJ2-7 NA TRBV15 TRBD1 TGTGCCACCAGCCATACCACAGGGGGCTTAGTAAACGAGCAGTACTTC CATSHTTGGLVNEQYF
TRBJ1-3 NA TRBV15 NA TGTGCCACCAGCAGAGATCTCGAGCAGGGGAAAAACACCATATATTTT CATSRDLEQGKNTIYF
TRBJ2-5 NA TRBV14 NA TGTGCCAGCAGCCATTTGGGCGGTGGGGCAGAGACCCAGTACTTC CASSHLGGGAETQYF
TRBJ2-1 NA TRBV7-9 TRBD2 TGTGCCAGCAGCTCTCCGGGACTAGCGGGAGCCAATGAGCAGTTCTTC CASSSPGLAGANEQFF
TRBJ2-3 NA TRBV6-1 TRBD2 TGTGCCAGCAGTGAAACCGGGACTAGCGGAGCAGATACGCAGTATTTT CASSETGTSGADTQYF